This TCR beta chain derives from a study of cytomegalovirus exposure and HLA in healthy donors. Overall study context: Earlier results showed 90 million to 120 million unique TCR beta sequences derived from some 180 million T cells. Study conclusions and caveats: A later look showed TCR association rates differing by HLA locus, highest for DRB1 and lowest for HLA-C. Later analysis suggested most CMV-associated TCR beta chains were HLA-restricted. Previously analyzed data showed that most TCR beta V segments were productive at a frequency of about 90% or about 30%.

The germline CDR1 and CDR2 sequences are SGHNT and YYREEE (reference sequence). The CDR3 length is 15 residues. V trimming: 4 bases; J trimming: 5 bases; junction bases outside the gene matches: 8. Notes on this clone: The antigen remains unidentified.

Use of 60 Vbeta and 13 Jbeta primers characterized the PCR. Assay: immunoSEQ multiplex PCR; the TCRdb copy retains only in-frame clones and omits some. The repertoire holds 55,000 to 80,000 clones, with about two thirds as singletons. This receptor was identified in a young woman in good health and CMV-seronegative. What was sequenced was PBMCs. The chain carries TRBV5-4 and TRBJ1-2; 10 nucleotides agree with TRBD1. CDR3 in DNA: TGTGCCAGCAGCCCCGGGACAGGGGACCTATATGGCTACACCTTC. Protein product: CASSPGTGDLYGYTF.